This T cell receptor (beta chain) was recorded in a study of T cell changes during pregnancy in multiple sclerosis. This CDR3 has 15 amino acids. V was clipped by 3 bases and J by 6 bases; unmatched bases: 7. In germline, CDR1 is SGHVS, CDR2 FQNEAQ. The protocol was immunoSEQ multiplex PCR, while the TCRdb copy is restricted to in-frame clones and leaves out a portion. Of 40,000 to 60,000 clones in the sample, 90% to 95% were seen once. V gene TRBV7-8 combines with J gene TRBJ2-7, with 11 positions matching TRBD2. The sample consisted of CD8+ T cells from peripheral blood mononuclear cells, taken before pregnancy. This receptor was taken from a female donor with multiple sclerosis, enrolled in a pregnancy study. The CDR3 DNA follows: TGTGCCAGCAGCTTCCTTCTAGCGGGAGGTCTCGAGCAGTACTTC. Translation: CASSFLLAGGLEQYF.